A selection of T cell receptor beta chains follows, all from one sample in a study of blood T cell repertoires in COVID-19. Produced via immunoSEQ multiplex PCR; TCRdb's table is partial and in-frame only. The table has 96,000 or so clones, roughly 88% seen once; the top ten hold 2.5% to 3.5%. Sequenced material: peripheral blood. These TCRs come from an elderly woman with acute or convalescent COVID-19. Both conserved end residues are part of each CDR3. The D gene is left open where the match is weak. Size tells how often a clone was seen (once, few, many) or the class of an expanded clone, and some rows leave it out.

TRBV6-2/TRBV6-3,NA,TRBJ1-5,NA,TGTGCCAGCAGCCCCCAGGGCCCAAGCAATCAGCCCCAGCATTTT,CASSPQGPSNQPQHF
TRBV5-5,NA,TRBJ2-7,NA,TGTGCCAGCAGCTTGTCCCACTACGAGCAGTACTTC,CASSLSHYEQYF
TRBV29-1,NA,TRBJ2-3,NA,TGCAGCGTTCGACCCCTAGGGGTCACAGATACGCAGTATTTT,CSVRPLGVTDTQYF
TRBV2,NA,TRBJ1-1,NA,TGTGCCAGCATTCGGGGGGCCGTTGAAGCTTTCTTT,CASIRGAVEAFF
TRBV28,once,TRBJ1-1,TRBD1,TGTGCCAGCAGTACCGACAGGGGGAGCACTGAAGCTTTCTTT,CASSTDRGSTEAFF
TRBV4-1,NA,TRBJ1-2,NA,TGCGCCAGCAGCCATTATACGGGGGGCTACACCTTC,CASSHYTGGYTF
TRBV27,NA,TRBJ1-3,NA,TGTGCCAGCAGTTTAGAGCGTGAGTGGTCAATTGGAAACACCATATATTTT,CASSLEREWSIGNTIYF
TRBV5-1,NA,TRBJ2-7,NA,TGCGCCAGCAGCCCCGGGACATTCTACGAGCAGTACTTC,CASSPGTFYEQYF
TRBV28,NA,TRBJ2-1,TRBD2,TGTGCCAGCAGGGCTAGCGGGAGGTCTTTGGGGTTCTTC,CASRASGRSLGFF
TRBV7-3,NA,TRBJ1-1,NA,TGTGCCAGCAGCCAAACAGGGTTCCCTTTGGACACTGAAGCTTTCTTT,CASSQTGFPLDTEAFF
TRBV7-9,NA,TRBJ2-7,NA,TGTGCCAGCACCTCCTTAATTCCCCTTGGACAACAGTACTTC,CASTSLIPLGQQYF
TRBV2,NA,TRBJ2-1,TRBD1,TGTGCCAGCAGCGCAGGACAGGGAGGATATAATGAGCAGTTCTTC,CASSAGQGGYNEQFF
TRBV30,NA,TRBJ1-5,NA,TGTGCCTGGAGTGTACAGGACAATCAGCCCCAGCATTTT,CAWSVQDNQPQHF
TRBV18,NA,TRBJ1-1,TRBD1,TGTGCCAGCTCGTCCCCGGGACAGGTCAGGAACACTGAAGCTTTCTTT,CASSSPGQVRNTEAFF
TRBV27,NA,TRBJ2-2,NA,TGTGCCAGCAGGGGGGGACAGTTCACCGGGGAGCTGTTTTTT,CASRGGQFTGELFF
TRBV9,NA,TRBJ1-2,TRBD1,TGTGCCAGCAGCCTTACAGGGGGCGAGACCTATGGCTACACCTTC,CASSLTGGETYGYTF
TRBV7-3,NA,TRBJ2-2,TRBD2,TGTGCCAGCAGCTTAGTGGCGGGGGACACCGGGGAGCTGTTTTTT,CASSLVAGDTGELFF
TRBV7-6,NA,TRBJ1-2,TRBD1,TGTGCCAGCAGCTCGGGACAGACTGGCGGCTACACCTTC,CASSSGQTGGYTF
TRBV6-5,once,TRBJ2-7,NA,TGTGCCAGCACCCTAGGGGCAAAACCTTCCAGCGAGCAGTACTTC,CASTLGAKPSSEQYF
TRBV9,NA,TRBJ1-4,TRBD1,TGTGCCAGCAGCGTATTTGGACAGGACGAAAAACTGTTTTTT,CASSVFGQDEKLFF
TRBV7-9,NA,TRBJ2-3,NA,TGTGCCAGCAGCTTAGTGGGGGCCGGGACAGATACGCAGTATTTT,CASSLVGAGTDTQYF
TRBV28,NA,TRBJ1-6,NA,TGTGCCAGCAGCACTCCGGGTTCACCCCTCCACTTT,CASSTPGSPLHF
TRBV2,NA,TRBJ2-1,TRBD2,TGTGCCAGCAGTGATCTCGGGACTAGCCTGTACGATGAGCAGTTCTTC,CASSDLGTSLYDEQFF
TRBV29-1,NA,TRBJ2-7,TRBD1,TGCAGCGTTGGTCAGCGGGGACAGGGGAACGAGCAGTACTTC,CSVGQRGQGNEQYF
TRBV5-6,NA,TRBJ2-7,NA,TGTGCCAGCAGCTTGGCCAGGTTCACAGGGAGCTCCTACGAGCAGTACTTC,CASSLARFTGSSYEQYF
TRBV7-3,few,TRBJ2-2,NA,TGTGCCAGCAGCTTAGAAGGAGTCCGTGACCTGAACACCGGGGAGCTGTTTTTT,CASSLEGVRDLNTGELFF
TRBV6-1,NA,TRBJ2-3,TRBD2,TGTGCCAGCAGTGGGCGAAGCGGGGGGGCTGGATGGATGTCAGATACGCAGTATTTT,CASSGRSGGAGWMSDTQYF
TRBV5-1,NA,TRBJ1-3,TRBD1,TGCGCCAGCAGCTTGGTATCAGGGGGCAACACCATATATTTT,CASSLVSGGNTIYF
TRBV19,NA,TRBJ1-3,NA,TGTGCCAGTAGTATCTATCGGTGGAGCTCTGGAAACACCATATATTTT,CASSIYRWSSGNTIYF
TRBV28,NA,TRBJ1-6,NA,TGTGCCAGCAGTTTGGGGTCAGGAGGAAATAATTCACCCCTCCACTTT,CASSLGSGGNNSPLHF
TRBV7-9,NA,TRBJ2-7,TRBD1,TGTGCCAGCAGCGACAACGAAATCAGACCAGGGACAGCCTACGAGCAGTACTTC,CASSDNEIRPGTAYEQYF
TRBV11-2,NA,TRBJ1-1,NA,TGTGCCAGCAGCAGGCAGAGGGATGAAGCTTTCTTT,CASSRQRDEAFF
TRBV5-3,NA,TRBJ1-1,NA,TGTGCCAGAAGTCTTATTACTTCTGGGGGGTCTGCTGAAGCTTTCTTT,CARSLITSGGSAEAFF
TRBV9,few,TRBJ2-3,TRBD2,TGTGCCAGCAGCGTCGCGGGAGGGATAACACGGGATACGCAGTATTTT,CASSVAGGITRDTQYF
TRBV5-5,once,TRBJ1-1,NA,TGTGCCACGCGACGTGACATGAACACTGAAGCTTTCTTT,CATRRDMNTEAFF
TRBV5-6,NA,TRBJ1-3,NA,TGTGCCAGCAGCTTGGATATACTGGGGCCTGGAAACACCATATATTTT,CASSLDILGPGNTIYF
TRBV27,NA,TRBJ1-4,NA,TGTGCCAGCAGTTTATGGGCGACTAATGAAAAACTGTTTTTT,CASSLWATNEKLFF
TRBV12-2,NA,TRBJ2-5,NA,TGTGCAAGTCGCTTAGAGGAGGGGGAGACCCAGTACTTC,CASRLEEGETQYF
TRBV18,NA,TRBJ2-7,TRBD1,TGTGCCAGCTCACCAAGGCTCTTGATACAGGGGTACGAGCAGTACTTC,CASSPRLLIQGYEQYF
TRBV4-3,NA,TRBJ2-1,TRBD2,TGCGCCAGCAGCCTCTCCGGAGCGGGAGCTTACAATGAGCAGTTCTTC,CASSLSGAGAYNEQFF
TRBV4-1,NA,TRBJ1-4,NA,TGCGCCAGCAGCCAAGACTCCGGGAGCCGGGCAGAAAAACTGTTTTTT,CASSQDSGSRAEKLFF
TRBV6-5,NA,TRBJ2-2,TRBD2,TGTGCCAGCAGTTACTGGGGGGGTAACACCGGGGAGCTGTTTTTT,CASSYWGGNTGELFF
TRBV6-4,once,TRBJ1-6,TRBD1,TGTGCCAGCAGTGCGACAGGGGGCGTCAATTCACCCCTCCACTTT,CASSATGGVNSPLHF
TRBV5-1,NA,TRBJ2-7,TRBD1,TGCGCCAGCAGCTTGCCAGGGGGCGCTTACGAGCAGTACTTC,CASSLPGGAYEQYF
TRBV3-1/TRBV3-2,once,TRBJ1-4,NA,TGTGCCAGCCGAACTGGCGGGGATTATGAAAAACTGTTTTTT,CASRTGGDYEKLFF
TRBV3-1/TRBV3-2,NA,TRBJ1-2,TRBD1,TGTGCCAGCAGCCAAGATAGAGGGACAGGGGGCTATGGCTACACCTTC,CASSQDRGTGGYGYTF
TRBV5-1,NA,TRBJ2-7,TRBD1,TGCGCCAGCAGCCGCCTCGGGACAGGGAACAGGAACGAGCAGTACTTC,CASSRLGTGNRNEQYF
TRBV7-2,NA,TRBJ2-7,NA,TGTGCCAGCAGCGTACAGACAGGTTCCTACGAGCAGTACTTC,CASSVQTGSYEQYF